The next 7 T cell receptor beta chains were all read from a single sample in a study of shared clonotypes between healthy human individuals. The method was immunoSEQ multiplex PCR; TCRdb's version includes in-frame clones alone and lacks a portion of them. Among over a million clones, 75% to 85% were seen once, and the ten largest hold more than 0.45%. The sequencing input was memory CD4+ T cells from PBMCs. Subset indicated: CD45RA-negative fraction. All receptors come from a young man in good health. Some clones in this sample may be carry-over from other donors' samples.

The chain recombines TRBV11-1 with TRBJ2-7, with D possibly matching TRBD1 (6 bases). Germline-derived CDR1 and CDR2 are SGHAT and FQDESV (reference sequence). The CDR3 consists of 14 residues. The V end was cut by 5 bases, the J end by 3 bases, with 14 bases between. The CDR3, as DNA: TGTGCCAGCAGCCCCACCCGGACAGACTACGAGCAGTACTTC. The encoded protein is CASSPTRTDYEQYF.

The chain combines TRBV7-2 with TRBJ2-5; D is unclear. Germline values: CDR1 SGHTA, CDR2 FQGNSA. The ends were cut back, 2 bases at V and 6 bases at J, with 7 bases in the middle. The CDR3 totals 12 residues. The CDR3 protein is CASSLLRQTQYF. For the CDR3, the DNA is TGTGCCAGCAGCTTACTCCGGCAGACCCAGTACTTC.

Worth noting for this clone: The sample carries other DNA sequences with the same CDR3. CDR3 DNA: TGTGCCAGCAGCTTTGGACCCACGAACACCGGGGAGCTGTTTTTT. Its translation: CASSFGPTNTGELFF. V usage is TRBV11-2 and J usage is TRBJ2-2; D gene ambiguous. Germline V lookup: CDR1 SGHAT, CDR2 FQNNGV. The ends were cut back, 3 bases at V and 0 bases at J, with 8 bases in the middle. The CDR3 has 15 residues.

V and J are TRBV27 and TRBJ2-3; possible D gene TRBD1, 5 bases. There are 12 residues in the CDR3. Germline V CDR1 and CDR2: MNHEY, SMNVEV (reference sequence). Trimming took off 5 bases at V and 4 bases at J, with 7 bases between the two ends. The CDR3 reads CASSPTADTQYF. CDR3 DNA: TGTGCCAGCAGTCCGACAGCAGATACGCAGTATTTT.

The sample holds a few counts of this clone. The chain has TRBV7-2 and TRBJ2-5; perhaps TRBD2 as D (6 bases). Trimming removed 3 bases at V and 3 bases at J, with 11 bases between. Germline V CDR1 and CDR2: SGHTA, FQGNSA. The CDR3 loop spans 14 amino acids. This CDR3 reads CASSFQRAKETQYF. In DNA, the CDR3 is TGTGCCAGCAGCTTCCAGCGGGCTAAAGAGACCCAGTACTTC.

About this clone: A much larger clonotype is one base distant, so this may be a read error. At the DNA level, this CDR3 is encoded by other sequences in the same sample as well. This sequence joins TRBV2 and TRBJ2-7; D remains ambiguous. The CDR3 has 14 amino acids. Germline assignment: CDR1 SNHLY and CDR2 FYNNEI. V was clipped by 7 bases and J by 2 bases, with 15 bases between them. Here the CDR3 DNA reads TGTGCCAGCAATGCCATCCTGGGTACCTACGAGCAGTACTTC. Protein sequence: CASNAILGTYEQYF.

The chain employs TRBV10-3 and TRBJ1-3; D is possibly TRBD1 (6 bases). The CDR3 is made up of 18 amino acids. Germline CDR1 ENHRY, CDR2 SYGVKD. Trimming removed 4 bases at V and 0 bases at J, with 19 bases between. The chain's CDR3 is CAISVSTGPRSSGNTIYF. CDR3 nucleotides: TGTGCCATCAGTGTTTCGACAGGTCCAAGAAGCTCTGGAAACACCATATATTTT.